This passage covers 24 T cell receptor beta chains from one sample sequenced in a study of blood T cell repertoires in COVID-19. TCRdb keeps only in-frame clones here, not all; method: immunoSEQ multiplex PCR. This table has 45,000 to 55,000 clones, around 91% appearing once. The sequenced material came from peripheral blood. The receptors shown here come from a human donor in a cohort sampled during active COVID-19.

The chain links TRBV2 to TRBJ2-7; 10 nucleotides agree with TRBD1. Per the germline V gene, CDR1 is SNHLY and CDR2 is FYNNEI. The V and J ends lost 6 bases and 3 bases, in that order; junction bases with no gene match: 8. CDR3 length equals 15 residues. CDR3 residues: CASRDGTGELYEQYF. In DNA, the CDR3 is TGTGCCAGCAGAGATGGGACAGGGGAACTCTACGAGCAGTACTTC. Together with reference TRBV2 and TRBJ2-7, the CDR3 gives the full variable domain: EPEVTQTPSHQVTQMGQEVILRCVPISNHLYFYWYRQILGQKVEFLVSFYNNEISEKSEIFDDQFSVERPDGSNFTLKIRSTKLEDSAMYFCASRDGTGELYEQYFGPGTRLTVT.

This chain joins TRBV28 and TRBJ1-5; D possibly corresponds to TRBD1 (5 bases). The CDR3 extends over 16 amino acids. V was clipped by 5 bases and J by 0 bases, with 14 bases between them. The germline gives CDR1 MDHEN, CDR2 SYDVKM. This CDR3 is CASSRSDTISNQPQHF. CDR3 DNA: TGTGCCAGCAGTCGCTCGGACACTATTAGCAATCAGCCCCAGCATTTT.

The chain joins TRBV28 to TRBJ2-7, with D hard to call. V dropped 2 bases and J dropped 3 bases, with 8 bases sitting between them. CDR1 is MDHEN, CDR2 SYDVKM, per germline. The CDR3 length is 13 residues. CDR3 loop: CASSLLGSYEQYF. The CDR3 DNA reads as TGTGCCAGCAGTTTACTTGGCAGCTACGAGCAGTACTTC.

This chain uses TRBV5-1 with TRBJ1-1, with D possibly being TRBD1 (6 bases). Germline-derived CDR1 and CDR2 are SGHRS and YFSETQ. The CDR3 length is 16 residues. V dropped 4 bases and J dropped 0 bases, with 16 bases sitting between them. CDR3 protein: CASSPQGKSMNTEAFF. The CDR3 DNA is TGCGCCAGCAGCCCGCAGGGGAAAAGCATGAACACTGAAGCTTTCTTT. The full variable domain, its missing parts supplied by reference TRBV5-1 and TRBJ1-1, is KAGVTQTPRYLIKTRGQQVTLSCSPISGHRSVSWYQQTPGQGLQFLFEYFSETQRNKGNFPGRFSGRQFSNSRSEMNVSTLELGDSALYLCASSPQGKSMNTEAFFGQGTRLTVV.

The J gene is TRBJ1-5, the V gene TRBV19; TRBD1 might be the D (5 bases). Trimming stripped 3 bases from V and 3 bases from J, with 12 bases between. CDR1 LNHDA and CDR2 SQIVND come from the germline V gene (reference sequence). The CDR3 runs 15 residues. The DNA for the CDR3 is TGTGCCAGTAGTATTTCGAGACAGACCAATCAGCCCCAGCATTTT. It translates to CASSISRQTNQPQHF.

The rearrangement joins TRBV19 to TRBJ2-4; a weak D match, TRBD1 (6 bases). This CDR3 spans 15 amino acids. Deletions cut 7 bases from V and 2 bases from J, with 15 bases between. Looked up from germline, CDR1 is LNHDA and CDR2 is SQIVND (reference sequence). DNA of the CDR3: TGTGCCAGTACCCGGACAGTAGAAACCAAAAACATTCAGTACTTC. Encoded protein: CASTRTVETKNIQYF.

This clone was picked up one time. The V call is TRBV19, the J call TRBJ2-5, with a possible D match to TRBD2 (5 bases). The CDR3 covers 13 residues. V dropped 2 bases and J dropped 5 bases, with 9 bases sitting between them. Looked up from germline, CDR1 is LNHDA and CDR2 is SQIVND (reference sequence). The CDR3 is CASSISPGETQYF. CDR3 nucleotides: TGTGCCAGTAGTATAAGTCCGGGGGAGACCCAGTACTTC.

This clone was seen a handful of times. The chain employs TRBV7-3 and TRBJ2-3; D perhaps matches TRBD2 (6 bases). Trimming removed 5 bases at V and 9 bases at J, with 15 bases between. CDR3 length: 13 amino acids. CDR1 is SGHTA, CDR2 FQGTGA, per germline. CDR3 sequence (DNA): TGTGCCAGCAGCCCAGGTTTGGGAGGCACGCAGTATTTT. This codes for CASSPGLGGTQYF. Full variable domain (outside the CDR3, taken from reference TRBV7-3 and TRBJ2-3): GAGVSQTPSNKVTEKGKYVELRCDPISGHTALYWYRQSLGQGPEFLIYFQGTGAADDSGLPNDRFFAVRPEGSVSTLKIQRTERGDSAVYLCASSPGLGGTQYFGPGTRLTVL.

With respect to this clone: Within the sample, other DNA sequences also encode this same CDR3. V and J are TRBV29-1 and TRBJ2-7, with 11 bases lining up with TRBD2. Germline-derived CDR1 and CDR2 are SQVTM and ANQGSEA. This CDR3 contains 13 residues. After removal of 3 bases from V and 7 bases from J, the junction contained 5 bases not matched to a gene. CDR3 in DNA: TGCAGCGTTGATAGCGGGAGGGACTATGAGCAGTACTTC. The encoded protein is CSVDSGRDYEQYF.

The chain links TRBV30 to TRBJ2-7; tentative D call: TRBD2 (5 bases). Per germline, CDR1 GTSNPN and CDR2 SVGIG (reference sequence). This CDR3 has 13 residues. The ends were cut back, 8 bases at V and 1 base at J, with 15 bases in the middle. CDR3: CAQRRTGSYEQYF. CDR3 sequence (DNA): TGTGCCCAACGGAGGACTGGATCCTACGAGCAGTACTTC.

This chain connects TRBV18 to TRBJ1-1; D gene uncertain. The CDR3 is made up of 12 amino acids. Trimming shortened V by 3 bases and J by 7 bases, and 9 bases separated the two germline ends. Germline V gene lookup returns CDR1 KGHSH and CDR2 LQKENI. CDR3 region: CASSPGLNEAFF. DNA for the CDR3: TGTGCCAGCTCACCCGGACTTAATGAAGCTTTCTTT. The complete variable domain, with remaining parts taken from reference TRBV18 and TRBJ1-1, reads NAGVMQNPRHLVRRRGQEARLRCSPMKGHSHVYWYRQLPEEGLKFMVYLQKENIIDESGMPKERFSAEFPKEGPSILRIQQVVRGDSAAYFCASSPGLNEAFFGQGTRLTVV.

This chain links TRBV5-5 with TRBJ2-7; unclear D gene. CDR3 length: 15 amino acids. The V gene lost 0 bases and the J gene lost 6 bases, with 16 bases spanning the gap. Germline CDR1 is SGHKS and CDR2 is YYEKEE (reference sequence). CDR3 DNA sequence: TGTGCCAGCAGCTTGGATTTAGTCGTTTATCTCGAGCAGTACTTC. It yields the protein CASSLDLVVYLEQYF.

This clone was picked up one time. The chain employs TRBV27 and TRBJ1-6; D is undetermined. The CDR3 loop spans 15 amino acids. Germline V gives CDR1 MNHEY, CDR2 SMNVEV (reference sequence). The V end was cut by 4 bases, the J end by 4 bases, with 11 bases between. The CDR3 reads CASSSTGVYNSPLHF. The CDR3 nucleotides read TGTGCCAGCAGTTCCACGGGTGTTTATAATTCACCCCTCCACTTT.

The chain recombines TRBV28 with TRBJ2-6, with 9 bases matching TRBD1. Trimming took 3 bases from V and 2 from J; bases not matched to a gene: 5. CDR1 and CDR2 from the germline V gene are MDHEN and SYDVKM. The CDR3 consists of 17 residues. CDR3 nucleotides: TGTGCCAGCAGTTTTGTACAGGGGGCGCCTGGGGCCAACGTCCTGACTTTC. It specifies CASSFVQGAPGANVLTF.

The chain joins TRBV24-1 to TRBJ2-7; 7 bases line up with TRBD2. V gave up 12 bases and J gave up 3 bases; unmatched junction bases: 10. This CDR3 spans 13 amino acids. Germline CDR1 and CDR2: KGHDR and SFDVKD. The CDR3 nucleotides are TGTGCCCCCGGGACTATGTGTTTCTACGAGCAGTACTTC. Translated, it gives CAPGTMCFYEQYF.

This clone came up once. The rearrangement links TRBV19 to TRBJ1-5; 11 positions match TRBD1. The CDR3 runs 15 residues. Germline CDR1 reads LNHDA; CDR2 reads SQIVND (reference sequence). V dropped 7 bases and J dropped 6; count of bases not matched to a gene: 8. For the CDR3, the DNA is TGTGCCAGTAAGACCGGGACAGGGGGGGTTCAGCCCCAGCATTTT. Its protein is CASKTGTGGVQPQHF.

Of note for this clone: One end of the junction fails to match germline, which may point to a read error. The chain employs TRBV18 and TRBJ1-1; D unresolved. The CDR3 has 15 residues. Germline CDR1 reads KGHSH; CDR2 reads LQKENI. This CDR3 reads CASSSQDQVNSEAFF. In DNA, the CDR3 is TGTGCCAGCTCATCGCAGGATCAAGTGAACTCTGAAGCTTTCTTT.

This sequence joins TRBV18 and TRBJ2-2; 8 bases line up with TRBD2. CDR3 size: 17 residues. J was trimmed by 3 bases and V by 1 base; bases with no gene match: 7. The germline gives CDR1 KGHSH, CDR2 LQKENI. The CDR3 sequence is CASSPLAGSLYTGELFF. The CDR3 nucleotides read TGTGCCAGCTCACCACTAGCGGGAAGTTTGTACACCGGGGAGCTGTTTTTT.

The V and J genes are TRBV9 and TRBJ1-1, with unresolved D. Between the trimmed V and J ends, which lost 0 bases and 1 base, there was a span of 10 bases. This CDR3 comprises 15 residues. CDR1 and CDR2 from the germline V gene are SGDLS and YYNGEE. CDR3 protein: CASSVGHTANTEAFF. The DNA of the CDR3 is TGTGCCAGCAGCGTAGGACACACGGCGAACACTGAAGCTTTCTTT.

The chain couples TRBV3-1 (or the pseudogene TRBV3-2) to TRBJ2-7; 9 nucleotides line up with TRBD2. The germline V gene has CDR1 LGHDT and CDR2 YNNKEL (reference sequence). This CDR3 has 16 amino acids. The V and J ends lost 0 bases and 9 bases, in that order; junction bases with no gene match: 12. As DNA, the CDR3 is TGTGCCAGCAGCCAAGAGATAGGCGGGAGGGCCAGTAGGCAGTACTTC. Its protein is CASSQEIGGRASRQYF.

The V gene is TRBV5-1, the J gene TRBJ2-3; D may be TRBD2 (6 bases). Deletions cut 4 bases from V and 0 bases from J, with 12 bases between. Germline assignment: CDR1 SGHRS and CDR2 YFSETQ. This CDR3 comprises 15 residues. The CDR3 DNA is TGCGCCAGCAGCGTTAGCGGAACTAGCACAGATACGCAGTATTTT. As protein: CASSVSGTSTDTQYF.

The chain couples TRBV9 to TRBJ1-3; perhaps TRBD1 as D (6 bases). CDR1 is SGDLS, CDR2 YYNGEE, per germline. V shed 4 bases and J shed 2 bases, with 13 bases lying between them. This CDR3 region has 15 residues. CDR3 protein: CASSQAGAAGNTIYF. The CDR3 DNA follows: TGTGCCAGCAGCCAGGCGGGGGCGGCTGGAAACACCATATATTTT.

V usage is TRBV2 and J usage is TRBJ2-3; TRBD1 aligns across 7 bases. Germline V gene sequence: CDR1 SNHLY, CDR2 FYNNEI. Unmatched junction bases numbered 1, after V lost 4 bases and J lost 0 bases. The CDR3 runs 14 residues. The CDR3 DNA follows: TGTGCCAGCAGTGTACAGGGGAGCACAGATACGCAGTATTTT. Translation gives CASSVQGSTDTQYF.

This clone was picked up one time. The chain uses TRBV28 and TRBJ1-2; 7 nucleotides align to TRBD1. This CDR3 is built from 12 residues. V dropped 7 bases and J dropped 8; count of bases not matched to a gene: 7. Germline V gene sequence: CDR1 MDHEN, CDR2 SYDVKM. This chain's CDR3 is CASTTTGRGYTF. CDR3 DNA: TGTGCCAGCACTACGACAGGGAGAGGCTACACCTTC.